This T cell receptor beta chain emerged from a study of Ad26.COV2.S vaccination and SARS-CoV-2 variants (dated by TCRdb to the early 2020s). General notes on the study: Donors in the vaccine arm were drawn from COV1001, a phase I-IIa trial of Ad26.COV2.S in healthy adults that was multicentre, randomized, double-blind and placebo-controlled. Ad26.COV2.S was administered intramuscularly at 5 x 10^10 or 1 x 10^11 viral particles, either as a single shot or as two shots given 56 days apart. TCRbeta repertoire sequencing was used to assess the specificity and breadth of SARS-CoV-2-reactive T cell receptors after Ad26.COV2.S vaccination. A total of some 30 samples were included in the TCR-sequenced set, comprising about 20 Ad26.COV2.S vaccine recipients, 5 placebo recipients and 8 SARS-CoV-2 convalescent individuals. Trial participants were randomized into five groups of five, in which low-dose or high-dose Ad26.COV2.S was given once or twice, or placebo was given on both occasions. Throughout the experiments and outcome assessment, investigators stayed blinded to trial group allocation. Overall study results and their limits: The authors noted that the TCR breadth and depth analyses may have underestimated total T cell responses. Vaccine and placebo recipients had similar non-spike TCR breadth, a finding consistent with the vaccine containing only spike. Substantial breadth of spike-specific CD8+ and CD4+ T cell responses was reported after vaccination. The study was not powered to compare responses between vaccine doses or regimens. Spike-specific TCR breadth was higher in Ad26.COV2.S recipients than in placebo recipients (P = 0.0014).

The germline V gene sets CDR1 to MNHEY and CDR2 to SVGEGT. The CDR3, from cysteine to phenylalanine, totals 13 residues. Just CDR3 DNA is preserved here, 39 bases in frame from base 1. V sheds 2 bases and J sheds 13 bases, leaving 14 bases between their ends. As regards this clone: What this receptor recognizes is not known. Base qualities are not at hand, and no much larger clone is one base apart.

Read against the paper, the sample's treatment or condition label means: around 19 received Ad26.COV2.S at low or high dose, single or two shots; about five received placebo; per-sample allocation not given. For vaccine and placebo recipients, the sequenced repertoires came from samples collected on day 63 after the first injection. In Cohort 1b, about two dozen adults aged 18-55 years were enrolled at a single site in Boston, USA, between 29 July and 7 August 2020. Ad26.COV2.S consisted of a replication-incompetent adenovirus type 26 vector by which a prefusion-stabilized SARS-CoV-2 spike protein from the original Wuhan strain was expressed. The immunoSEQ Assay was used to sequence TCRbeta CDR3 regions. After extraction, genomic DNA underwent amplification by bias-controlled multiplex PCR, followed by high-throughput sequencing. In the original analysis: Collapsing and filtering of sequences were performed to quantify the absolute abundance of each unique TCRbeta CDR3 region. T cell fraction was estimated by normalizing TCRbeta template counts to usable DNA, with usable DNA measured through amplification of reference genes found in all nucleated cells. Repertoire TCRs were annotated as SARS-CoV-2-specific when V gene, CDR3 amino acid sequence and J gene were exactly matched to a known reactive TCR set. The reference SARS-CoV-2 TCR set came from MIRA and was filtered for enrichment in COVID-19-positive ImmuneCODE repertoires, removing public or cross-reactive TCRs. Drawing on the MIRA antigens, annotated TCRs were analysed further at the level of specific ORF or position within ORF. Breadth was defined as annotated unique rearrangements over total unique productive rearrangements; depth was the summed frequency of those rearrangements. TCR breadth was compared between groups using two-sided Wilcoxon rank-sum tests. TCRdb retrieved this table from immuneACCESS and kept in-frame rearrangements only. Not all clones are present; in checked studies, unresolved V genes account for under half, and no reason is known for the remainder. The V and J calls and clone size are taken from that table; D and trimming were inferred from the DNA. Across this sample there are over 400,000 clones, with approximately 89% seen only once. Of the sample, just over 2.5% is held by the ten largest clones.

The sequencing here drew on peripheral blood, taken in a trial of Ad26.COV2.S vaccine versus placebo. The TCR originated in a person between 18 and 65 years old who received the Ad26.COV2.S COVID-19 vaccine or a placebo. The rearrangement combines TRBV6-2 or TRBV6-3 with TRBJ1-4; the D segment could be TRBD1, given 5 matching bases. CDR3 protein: CASSYAGRLALFF. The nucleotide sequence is TGTGCCAGCAGTTACGCGGGACGGCTGGCACTGTTTTTT.